One sample yielded the 19 T cell receptor beta chains listed below, sequenced in a study of CD8+ T cells in alopecia areata. Markers used for sorting pooled cutaneous lymph node cells were CD4, CD8alpha, NKG2D, NKG2ACE and others. RNA was extracted and reverse transcribed into cDNA as the sequencing template. TCRdb keeps only in-frame clones here, not all; method: immunoSEQ multiplex PCR. The repertoire consists of about 270,000 clones, none detected only once. Sequencing was done on a sample of CD4+ T cells sorted from a lymph node. The receptors originated from a C3H/HeJ mouse with alopecia areata. The MHC haplotype of this mouse line is H2-k.

Comment on this clone: Gene names and germline match the mouse. With the read ending 4 residues before the CDR3 end, the germline J gene is used to fill in that end. The chain is built from TRBV13-1 and TRBJ1-2; unclear D gene. Germline V lookup: CDR1 NSHNY, CDR2 SYGAGN. The CDR3 has 13 amino acids. The V end lost 5 bases, the J end lost 1 base, and 9 bases lay between the germline ends. CDR3 loop: CASSPQKNSDYTF. The part of the CDR3 DNA that was read is TGTGCCAGCAGCCCACAGAAAAACTCC.

A remark on this clone: The gene names given are mouse names. The CDR3 end lies 4 residues beyond the end of the read and is filled in from the germline J gene. The V and J genes are TRBV29 and TRBJ2-5, with TRBD2 as a possible D gene (6 bases). V gave up 3 bases and J gave up 3 bases, with 10 bases separating them. The CDR3 is 14 residues long. The germline gives CDR1 MSHET, CDR2 SYDVDS. The sequenced CDR3 bases are TGTGCTAGCAGTTTGTCCGGACTGCAAGAC. Its protein is CASSLSGLQD. The full CDR3 is CASSLSGLQDTQYF.

A word on this clone: Gene names refer to mouse genes. The read comes to an end 4 residues before the CDR3 does, leaving the germline J gene to fill in the end. The chain carries TRBV1 and TRBJ1-2; no firm D call. Germline V gives CDR1 NSQYPW, CDR2 LRSPGD (reference sequence). The CDR3 extends over 15 amino acids. V was clipped by 0 bases and J by 0 bases, with 8 bases between them. CDR3 protein: CTCSADRSSNSDYTF. The part of the CDR3 DNA that was read is TGCACCTGCAGTGCAGACAGGTCTTCAAACTCC.

Details on this clone: Mouse gene names apply. The read ends 4 residues before the CDR3 terminus; that terminus is restored from the germline J gene. The rearrangement joins TRBV13-1 to TRBJ1-1; weak D call: TRBD1 (5 bases). V lost 2 bases and J lost 4, with 9 bases in between. Germline V gene sequence: CDR1 NSHNY, CDR2 SYGAGN. There are 13 residues in the CDR3. Incomplete CDR3 DNA: TGTGCCAGCAGTGAAGGCAGGGTCACA. This codes for CASSEGRVT. The full CDR3 reads CASSEGRVTEVFF.

For this clone: Mouse names are used for the genes. The read ends 4 residues shy of where the CDR3 ends; the end is completed using the germline J gene. The genes are TRBV12-1 and TRBJ1-2; 12 bases fit TRBD1. The ends lost 0 bases at V and 3 bases at J; junction bases unmatched: 4. Per the germline V gene, CDR1 is SGHSN and CDR2 is HYEKVE. The CDR3 runs 16 residues. Here the CDR3 reads CASSLRDRGQDSDYTF. The part of the CDR3 DNA that was read is TGTGCCAGCTCTCTCCGGGACAGGGGGCAGGACTCC. The entire variable domain, with the rest obtained from reference TRBV12-1 and TRBJ1-2, is as follows: DSGVVQSPRHIIKEKGGRSVLTCIPISGHSNVVWYQQTLGKELKFLIQHYEKVERDKGFLPSRFSVQQFDDYHSEMNMSALELEDSAMYFCASSLRDRGQDSDYTFGSGTRLLVI.

This clone was counted between two and nine times. Genes and germline are mouse. This CDR3 reads CASSQDRGRGNTGQLYF. CDR3 DNA, as far as it was read: TGTGCCAGCAGCCAAGATCGAGGCAGGGGCAACACCGGG. This sequence joins TRBV5 and TRBJ2-2, with D maybe TRBD1 (6 bases). The CDR3 extends 4 residues past the end of the read, so its final part is completed from the germline J gene. V was trimmed by 0 bases and J by 2 bases, leaving 13 bases between them. Germline CDR1 reads LGHNA; CDR2 reads YNLKQL (reference sequence). The CDR3 extends over 17 amino acids.

This clone was counted between two and nine times. Germline and genes: mouse. The read gets to within 4 residues of the CDR3 end, and the germline J gene fills in the rest. The chain carries TRBV13-1 and TRBJ1-1; 8 nucleotides align to TRBD1. V lost 3 bases, J lost 4 bases, and 5 bases stayed unmatched. CDR3 length: 14 amino acids. The V gene's germline CDR1 is NSHNY and CDR2 SYGAGN. This CDR3 reads CASSVQGAGTEVFF. Incomplete CDR3 DNA: TGTGCCAGCAGTGTCCAGGGGGCCGGCACA.

Of note for this clone: The genes and germline here are from mouse. The CDR3 goes on 4 residues after the read ends, and that part is filled in from the germline J gene. Other DNA sequences in this sample translate to the same CDR3. The gene calls are TRBV19 and TRBJ2-3, with 7 positions matching TRBD2. The CDR3 spans 14 residues. Trimming cost V 3 bases and J 1 base; bases outside gene matches: 2. Germline lookup yields CDR1 FNHDT and CDR2 SITEND (reference sequence). The CDR3 bases that were read are TGTGCCAGCAGTAGAACTGGGGGTGCAGAA. It specifies CASSRTGGAE. The entire CDR3 reads CASSRTGGAETLYF.

As for this clone: Germline and genes here are mouse. The read gets to within 4 residues of the CDR3 end, and the germline J gene fills in the rest. The chain joins TRBV19 to TRBJ2-1, with TRBD2 identical over 9 bases. Per the germline V gene, CDR1 is FNHDT and CDR2 is SITEND (reference sequence). V was clipped by 3 bases and J by 3 bases; unmatched bases: 4. The CDR3 is 15 residues long. CDR3 DNA, as far as it was read: TGTGCCAGCAGTAAAAGACTGGGGGTCTATGCT. Amino acid sequence: CASSKRLGVYA. The entire CDR3 reads CASSKRLGVYAEQFF.

This clone was found a few times. All gene names here are mouse names. The read gets to within 4 residues of the CDR3 end, and the germline J gene fills in the rest. The chain joins TRBV5 to TRBJ2-4, with 8 bases lining up with TRBD2. The CDR3 contains 14 residues. CDR1 and CDR2 from the germline V gene are LGHNA and YNLKQL (reference sequence). CDR3 sequence reads: CASSPDWGKNTLYF. CDR3 bases read: TGTGCCAGCAGCCCCGACTGGGGTAAAAAC.

This clone was seen a handful of times. Genes and germline are mouse. The CDR3 end lies 4 residues beyond the end of the read and is filled in from the germline J gene. The same CDR3 arises from other DNA sequences in this sample as well. The V call is TRBV1, the J call TRBJ2-1; D is unresolved. Trimming cost V 0 bases and J 1 base, with 7 bases left between them. The germline CDR1 and CDR2 sequences are NSQYPW and LRSPGD (reference sequence). This CDR3 contains 15 residues. CDR3 sequence: CTCSAERQNYAEQFF. Incomplete CDR3 DNA: TGCACCTGCAGTGCAGAGCGACAAAACTATGCT.

Comment on this clone: The gene names here belong to mouse. The CDR3 is cut off 4 residues early in the read; its end comes from the germline J gene. The sample has other DNA sequences that encode this CDR3 too. This sequence joins TRBV19 and TRBJ2-7, with TRBD1 matching over 8 bases. CDR1 is FNHDT and CDR2 is SITEND in the germline V gene (reference sequence). The CDR3 spans 12 residues. The CDR3 reads CASSTDRDEQYF. Partial CDR3 DNA: TGTGCCAGCAGTACGGACAGGGAT.

This clone was seen only a few times. Germline and genes here are mouse. The missing CDR3 end, 4 residues past where the read stops, is filled in from the germline J gene. The chain is built from TRBV13-1 and TRBJ2-7, with D unresolved. The CDR3 spans 11 residues. The V gene's germline CDR1 is NSHNY and CDR2 SYGAGN. This CDR3 reads CASSAKYEQYF. CDR3 bases read: TGTGCCAGCAGTGCAAAATAT.

This clone was recorded a few times. Gene names are the mouse ones. Partial CDR3 DNA: TGTGCTAGCAGTAGCGGGGGGCCTAGTCAAAAC. Translation gives CASSSGGPSQN. The full CDR3 protein is CASSSGGPSQNTLYF. V usage is TRBV17 and J usage is TRBJ2-4; possibly TRBD2 for D (7 bases). The CDR3 end is not reached by the read, which stops 4 residues before it; the germline J gene fills it in. This CDR3 region has 15 residues. The germline V gene has CDR1 MNHDT and CDR2 YYDKIL. Trimming removed 3 bases from V and 0 bases from J, with 10 bases in between.

To note about this clone: Gene names refer to mouse genes. The CDR3 goes on 4 residues after the read ends, and that part is filled in from the germline J gene. The identical CDR3 is also encoded by other nucleotide sequences in the sample. V and J are TRBV12-1 and TRBJ2-7, with D unclear. Trimming took 0 bases from V and 3 from J, leaving 2 bases between them. CDR3 length: 11 amino acids. Germline V CDR1 and CDR2: SGHSN, HYEKVE. The CDR3 loop is CASSLSYEQYF. The sequenced CDR3 bases are TGTGCCAGCTCTCTCAGCTAT. The full variable domain, with the rest looked up from reference TRBV12-1 and TRBJ2-7, is DSGVVQSPRHIIKEKGGRSVLTCIPISGHSNVVWYQQTLGKELKFLIQHYEKVERDKGFLPSRFSVQQFDDYHSEMNMSALELEDSAMYFCASSLSYEQYFGPGTRLTVL.

This clone turned up a few times. Mouse germline and gene names are used. Coverage ceases 4 residues before the CDR3 finishes, and the germline J gene fills in the end. The chain recombines TRBV13-2 with TRBJ2-1, with 12 bases identical to TRBD1. Trimming cost V 0 bases and J 6 bases; bases outside gene matches: 4. Germline V gene lookup returns CDR1 NNHNN and CDR2 SYGAGS (reference sequence). This CDR3 comprises 16 residues. The sequenced CDR3 bases are TGTGCCAGCGGTGATGCACGGGACAGGGGGCCTGCT. It yields the protein CASGDARDRGPA. The complete CDR3 protein is CASGDARDRGPAEQFF.

This clone has more than one count but fewer than ten. Gene names denote mouse genes. Coverage ceases 4 residues before the CDR3 finishes, and the germline J gene fills in the end. Within the sample, other DNA sequences also encode this same CDR3. The V and J genes are TRBV13-3 and TRBJ2-5; no definite D call. The V and J ends lost 1 base and 0 bases respectively, with 3 bases between them. CDR1 and CDR2 from the germline V gene are NNHDY and SYVADS. The CDR3 extends over 13 amino acids. Incomplete CDR3 DNA: TGTGCCAGCAGTGATTCTAACCAAGAC. Protein: CASSDSNQD. The CDR3 as a whole reads CASSDSNQDTQYF.

Comments on this clone: Mouse names are used for the genes. The CDR3 end lies 4 residues beyond the end of the read and is filled in from the germline J gene. The chain has TRBV3 and TRBJ2-1; TRBD2 matches 8 bases. The germline CDR1 and CDR2 sequences are SNHLY and FYNGKV (reference sequence). V was clipped by 4 bases and J by 5 bases; unmatched bases: 7. The CDR3 has 15 residues. The sequenced CDR3 bases are TGTGCCAGCAGCTACCCGGGACTGGATGATGCT. Protein sequence: CASSYPGLDDA. The full CDR3 is CASSYPGLDDAEQFF.

In this sample, this clone turned up a few times. Gene names and germline refer to mouse. The read halts 4 residues ahead of the CDR3 end, with the missing end drawn from the germline J gene. The genes are TRBV13-3 and TRBJ2-2; D is uncertain. The germline V gene has CDR1 NNHDY and CDR2 SYVADS. V was shortened by 2 bases and J by 0 bases, with 5 bases between the two germline ends. CDR3 length: 14 amino acids. CDR3 region: CASSEVANTGQLYF. Partial CDR3 DNA: TGTGCCAGCAGTGAAGTAGCAAACACCGGG.